The table lists the clone carrying this T cell receptor beta chain with many counts. This sample was taken from a study of kidney transplant recipient with SARS-CoV-2 infection. Germline assignment: CDR1 DFQATT and CDR2 SNEGSKA (reference sequence). V lost 3 bases to trimming and J lost 5 bases; unmatched junction nucleotides: 6. The CDR3 length is 15 residues. TCRdb re-analysed the reads in MiXCR, keeping a single row per CDR3 protein. The table shows about 250,000 distinct CDR3 sequences, with more than 25% occurring only once. This material consisted of a blood sample, taken at baseline and between days 110 and 120 from a kidney transplant recipient. The genes are TRBV20-1 and TRBJ2-5, with 13 nucleotides matching TRBD2. The clonotype was recovered from a young adult male patient who had COVID-19 and was a kidney transplant recipient. These T cells may partly come from the graft donor. CDR3 residues: CSARGLAGQMETQYF. CDR3 coding DNA: TGCAGTGCTAGGGGACTAGCGGGGCAGATGGAGACCCAGTACTTC.